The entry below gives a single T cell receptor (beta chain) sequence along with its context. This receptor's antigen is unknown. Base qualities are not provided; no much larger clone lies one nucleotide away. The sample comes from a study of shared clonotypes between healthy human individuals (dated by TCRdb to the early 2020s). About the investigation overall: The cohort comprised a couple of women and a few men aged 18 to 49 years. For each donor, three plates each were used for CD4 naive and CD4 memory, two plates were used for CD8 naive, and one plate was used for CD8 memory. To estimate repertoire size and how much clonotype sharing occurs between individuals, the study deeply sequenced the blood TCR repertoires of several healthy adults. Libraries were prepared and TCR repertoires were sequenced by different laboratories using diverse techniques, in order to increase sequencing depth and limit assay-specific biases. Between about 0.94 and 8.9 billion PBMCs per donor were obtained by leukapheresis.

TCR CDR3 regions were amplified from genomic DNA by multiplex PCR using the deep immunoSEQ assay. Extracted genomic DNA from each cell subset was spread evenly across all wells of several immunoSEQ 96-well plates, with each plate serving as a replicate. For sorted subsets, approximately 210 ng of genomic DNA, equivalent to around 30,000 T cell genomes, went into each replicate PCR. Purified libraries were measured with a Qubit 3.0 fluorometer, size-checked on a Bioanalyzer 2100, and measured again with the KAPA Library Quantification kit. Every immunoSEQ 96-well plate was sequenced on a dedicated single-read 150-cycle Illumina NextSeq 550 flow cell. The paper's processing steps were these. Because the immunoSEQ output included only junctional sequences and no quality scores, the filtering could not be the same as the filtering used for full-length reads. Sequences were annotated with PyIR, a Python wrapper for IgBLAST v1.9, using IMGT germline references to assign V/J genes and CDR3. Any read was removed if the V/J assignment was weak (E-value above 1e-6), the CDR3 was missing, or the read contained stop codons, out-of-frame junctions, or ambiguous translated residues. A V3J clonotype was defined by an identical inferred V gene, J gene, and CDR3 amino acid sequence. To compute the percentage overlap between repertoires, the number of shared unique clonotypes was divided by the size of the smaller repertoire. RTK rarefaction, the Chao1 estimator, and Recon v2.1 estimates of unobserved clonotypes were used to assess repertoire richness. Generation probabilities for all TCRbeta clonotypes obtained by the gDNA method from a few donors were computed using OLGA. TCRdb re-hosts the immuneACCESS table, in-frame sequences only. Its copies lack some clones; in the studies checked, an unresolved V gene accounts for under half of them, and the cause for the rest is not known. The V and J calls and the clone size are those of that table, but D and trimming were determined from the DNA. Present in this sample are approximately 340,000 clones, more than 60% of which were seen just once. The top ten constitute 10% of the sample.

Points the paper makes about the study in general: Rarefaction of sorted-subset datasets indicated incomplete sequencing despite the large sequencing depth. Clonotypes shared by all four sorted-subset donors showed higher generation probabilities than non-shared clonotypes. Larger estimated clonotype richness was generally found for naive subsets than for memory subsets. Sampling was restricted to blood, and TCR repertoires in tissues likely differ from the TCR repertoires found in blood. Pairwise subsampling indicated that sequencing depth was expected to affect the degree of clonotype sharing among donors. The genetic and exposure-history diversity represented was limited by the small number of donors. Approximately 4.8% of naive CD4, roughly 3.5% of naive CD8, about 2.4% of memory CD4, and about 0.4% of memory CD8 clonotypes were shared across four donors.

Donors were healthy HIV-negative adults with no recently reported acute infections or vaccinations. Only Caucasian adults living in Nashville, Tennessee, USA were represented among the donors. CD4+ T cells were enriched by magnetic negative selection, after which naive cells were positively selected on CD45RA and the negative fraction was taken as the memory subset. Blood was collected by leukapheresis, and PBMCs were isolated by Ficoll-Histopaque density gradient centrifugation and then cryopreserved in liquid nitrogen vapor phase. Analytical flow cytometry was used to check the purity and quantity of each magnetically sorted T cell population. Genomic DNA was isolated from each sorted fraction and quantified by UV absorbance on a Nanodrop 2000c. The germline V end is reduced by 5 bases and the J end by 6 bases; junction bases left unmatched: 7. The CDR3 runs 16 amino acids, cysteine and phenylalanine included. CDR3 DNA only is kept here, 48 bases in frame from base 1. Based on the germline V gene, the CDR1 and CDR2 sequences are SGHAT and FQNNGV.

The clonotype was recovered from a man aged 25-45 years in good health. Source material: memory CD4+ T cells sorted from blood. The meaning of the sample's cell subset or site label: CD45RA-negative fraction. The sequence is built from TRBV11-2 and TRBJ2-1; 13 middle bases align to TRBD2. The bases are TGTGCCAGCAGCGGTCTACTAGCGGGAGGGGTCAATGAGCAGTTCTTC. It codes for CASSGLLAGGVNEQFF. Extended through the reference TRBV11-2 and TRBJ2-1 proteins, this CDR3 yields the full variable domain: EAGVAQSPRYKIIEKRQSVAFWCNPISGHATLYWYQQILGQGPKLLIQFQNNGVVDDSQLPKDRFSAERLKGVDSTLKIQPAKLEDSAVYLCASSGLLAGGVNEQFFGPGTRLTVL.